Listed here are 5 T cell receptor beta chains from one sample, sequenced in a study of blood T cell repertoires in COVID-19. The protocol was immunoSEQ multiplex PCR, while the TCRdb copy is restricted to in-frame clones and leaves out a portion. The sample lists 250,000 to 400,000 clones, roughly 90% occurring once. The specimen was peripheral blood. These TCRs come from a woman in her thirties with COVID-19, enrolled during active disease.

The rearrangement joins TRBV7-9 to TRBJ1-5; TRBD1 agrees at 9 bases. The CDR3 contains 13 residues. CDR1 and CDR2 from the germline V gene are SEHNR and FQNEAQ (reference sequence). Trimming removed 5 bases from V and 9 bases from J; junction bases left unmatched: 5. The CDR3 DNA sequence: TGTGCCAGCAGCCGGGACAGGGAAGCGCCCCAGCATTTT. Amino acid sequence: CASSRDREAPQHF.

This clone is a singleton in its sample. The CDR3 loop reads CASSLPTGRTEAFF. CDR3 in DNA: TGTGCCAGCAGCCTGCCGACAGGGAGGACTGAAGCTTTCTTT. The gene calls are TRBV7-2 and TRBJ1-1; TRBD1 agrees at 7 bases. V was clipped by 5 bases and J by 5 bases; unmatched bases: 8. CDR1 is SGHTA and CDR2 is FQGNSA in the germline V gene. The CDR3 consists of 14 residues. Full variable domain (missing parts from reference TRBV7-2 and TRBJ1-1): GAGVSQSPSNKVTEKGKDVELRCDPISGHTALYWYRQSLGQGLEFLIYFQGNSAPDKSGLPSDRFSAERTGGSVSTLTIQRTQQEDSAVYLCASSLPTGRTEAFFGQGTRLTVV.

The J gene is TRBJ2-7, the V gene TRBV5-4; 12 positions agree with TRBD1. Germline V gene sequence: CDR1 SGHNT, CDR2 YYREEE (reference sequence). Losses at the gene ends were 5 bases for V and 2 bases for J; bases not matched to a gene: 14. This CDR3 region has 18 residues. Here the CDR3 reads CASRGQGAQAGAPYEQYF. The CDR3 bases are TGTGCCAGCAGGGGACAGGGGGCCCAAGCGGGAGCCCCCTACGAGCAGTACTTC.

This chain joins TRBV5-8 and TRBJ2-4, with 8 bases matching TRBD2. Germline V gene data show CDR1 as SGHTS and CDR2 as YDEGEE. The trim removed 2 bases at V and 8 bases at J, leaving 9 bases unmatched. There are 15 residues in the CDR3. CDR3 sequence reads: CASSFLTGGPDIQYF. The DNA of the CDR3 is TGTGCCAGCAGCTTTTTAACGGGAGGGCCTGACATTCAGTACTTC.

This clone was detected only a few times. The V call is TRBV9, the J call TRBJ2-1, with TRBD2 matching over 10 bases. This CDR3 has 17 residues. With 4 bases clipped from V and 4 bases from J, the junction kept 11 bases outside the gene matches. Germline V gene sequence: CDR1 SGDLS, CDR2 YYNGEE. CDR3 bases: TGTGCCAGCAGCCCCCTCCAAGCGGGAGGGCCTTACAATGAGCAGTTCTTC. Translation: CASSPLQAGGPYNEQFF.